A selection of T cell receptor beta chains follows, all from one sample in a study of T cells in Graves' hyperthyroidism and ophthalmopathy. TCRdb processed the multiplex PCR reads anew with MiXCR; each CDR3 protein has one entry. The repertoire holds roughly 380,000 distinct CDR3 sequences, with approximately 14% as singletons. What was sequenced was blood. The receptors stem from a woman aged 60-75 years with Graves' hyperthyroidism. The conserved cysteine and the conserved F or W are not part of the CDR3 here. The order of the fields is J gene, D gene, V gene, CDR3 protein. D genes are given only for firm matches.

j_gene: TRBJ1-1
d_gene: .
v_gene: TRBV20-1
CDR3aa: SAIRTGHLNTEAF

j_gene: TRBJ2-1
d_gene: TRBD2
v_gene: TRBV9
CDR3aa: ASSGLAGAYNEQF

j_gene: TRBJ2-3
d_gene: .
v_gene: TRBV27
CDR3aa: ASSFGQGMGDTQY

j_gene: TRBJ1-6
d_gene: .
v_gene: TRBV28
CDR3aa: ASSLEGGSYNSPLH

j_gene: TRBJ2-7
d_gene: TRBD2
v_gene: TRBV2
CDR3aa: ASRRASGRPDEQY

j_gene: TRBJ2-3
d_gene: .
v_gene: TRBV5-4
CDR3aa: ASSTQGLAGDTQY

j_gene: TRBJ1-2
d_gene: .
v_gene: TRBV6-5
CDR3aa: ASSYSRQQSYSYT

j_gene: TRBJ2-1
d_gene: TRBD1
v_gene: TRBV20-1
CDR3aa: SAPIYRGRNNEQF

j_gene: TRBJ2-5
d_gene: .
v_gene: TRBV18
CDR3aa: ASSYRGEETQY

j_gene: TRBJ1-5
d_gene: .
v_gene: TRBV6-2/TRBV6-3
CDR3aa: ASSYSSRDQPQH

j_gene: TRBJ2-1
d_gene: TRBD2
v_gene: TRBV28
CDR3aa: ASSLLSGRGYNEQF

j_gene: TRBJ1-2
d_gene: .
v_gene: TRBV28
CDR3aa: ASSLWRSGRLYYGYT

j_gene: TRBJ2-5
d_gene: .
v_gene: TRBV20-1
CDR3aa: SAEETQY

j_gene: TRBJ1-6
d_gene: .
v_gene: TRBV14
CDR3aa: ASSQEGYYNSPLH

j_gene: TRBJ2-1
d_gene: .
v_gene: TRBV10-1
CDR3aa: ASSERLLTGEQF

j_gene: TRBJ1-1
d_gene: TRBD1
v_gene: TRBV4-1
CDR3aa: ASSQEGTVSNTEAF

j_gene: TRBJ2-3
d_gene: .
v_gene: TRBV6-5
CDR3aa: ASSYSTDQDTQY

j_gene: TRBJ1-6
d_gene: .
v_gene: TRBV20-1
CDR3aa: SARGGGFSYNSPLH

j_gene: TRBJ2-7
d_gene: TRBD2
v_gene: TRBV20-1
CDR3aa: SASPASSSGRAYEQY

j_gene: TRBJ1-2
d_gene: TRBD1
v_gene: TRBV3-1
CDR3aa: ASSPYLQTGLYGYT

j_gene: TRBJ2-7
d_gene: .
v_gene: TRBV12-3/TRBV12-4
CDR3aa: ASSSYGASSYEQY

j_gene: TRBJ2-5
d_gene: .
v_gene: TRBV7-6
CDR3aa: ASSLRAIPAEETQY

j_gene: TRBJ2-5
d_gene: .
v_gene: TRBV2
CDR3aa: ASSDLGQETQY

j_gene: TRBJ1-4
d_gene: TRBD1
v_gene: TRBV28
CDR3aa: ASSQPAAGTGGEKLV

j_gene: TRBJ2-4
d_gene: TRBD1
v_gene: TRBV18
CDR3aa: ASSPSGTGENIQY

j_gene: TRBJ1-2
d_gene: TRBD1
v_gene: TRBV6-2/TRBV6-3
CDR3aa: ASDRGNKDYGYT

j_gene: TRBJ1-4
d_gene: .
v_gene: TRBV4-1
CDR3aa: ASNSLNEKLF

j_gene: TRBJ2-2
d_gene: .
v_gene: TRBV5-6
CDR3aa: ASSLKGRVITGELF

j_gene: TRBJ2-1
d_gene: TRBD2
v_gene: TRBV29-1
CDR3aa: SVRWGGRAWQF

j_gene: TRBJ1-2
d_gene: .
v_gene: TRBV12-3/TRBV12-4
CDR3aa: ASSLHGLGQGGYT

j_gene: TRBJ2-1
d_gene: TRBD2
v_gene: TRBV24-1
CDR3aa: ATSDPRGLAGYNEQF

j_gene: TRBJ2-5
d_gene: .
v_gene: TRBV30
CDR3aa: ACDSETQY

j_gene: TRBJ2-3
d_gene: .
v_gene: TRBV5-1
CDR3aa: ASSLFGTPGTDTQY

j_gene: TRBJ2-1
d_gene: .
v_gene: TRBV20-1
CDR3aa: SASVAVEQF

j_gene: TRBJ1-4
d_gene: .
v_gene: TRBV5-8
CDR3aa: ASSLAANEKLF

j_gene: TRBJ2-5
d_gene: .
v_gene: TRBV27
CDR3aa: ASSLQGGGGETQY

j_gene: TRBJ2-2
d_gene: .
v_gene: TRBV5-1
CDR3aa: ASSALAENTGELF

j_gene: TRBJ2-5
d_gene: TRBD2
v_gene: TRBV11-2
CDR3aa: ASSLTSGSQETQY

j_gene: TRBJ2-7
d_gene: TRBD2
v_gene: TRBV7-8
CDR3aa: ASSLVGAGLTSEQY

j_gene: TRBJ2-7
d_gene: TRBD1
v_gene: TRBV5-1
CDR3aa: ASSSTGGGYEQY

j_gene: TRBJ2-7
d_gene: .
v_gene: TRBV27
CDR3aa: ASSLIGGEQY

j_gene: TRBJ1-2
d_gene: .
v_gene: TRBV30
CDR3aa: AWRSGDNYGYT

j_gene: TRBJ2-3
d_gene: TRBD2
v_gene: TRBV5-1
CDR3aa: ASSFLTAGGDDTQY

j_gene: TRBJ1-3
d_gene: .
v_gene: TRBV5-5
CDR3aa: ASSPIAGNTIY

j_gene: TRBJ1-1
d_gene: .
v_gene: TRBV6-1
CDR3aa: AGKGGYTEAF

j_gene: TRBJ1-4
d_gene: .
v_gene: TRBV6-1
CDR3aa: ASSEWMGRGNEKLF

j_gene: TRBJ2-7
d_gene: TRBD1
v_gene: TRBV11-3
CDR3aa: ASSFRSDRGHYEQY

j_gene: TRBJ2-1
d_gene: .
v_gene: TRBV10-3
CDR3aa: AISLLLGNEQF

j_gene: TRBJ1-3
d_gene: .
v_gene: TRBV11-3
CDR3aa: ASSFSGATIY

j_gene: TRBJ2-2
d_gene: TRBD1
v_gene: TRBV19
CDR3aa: ASRPSPGQPTSNTGELF

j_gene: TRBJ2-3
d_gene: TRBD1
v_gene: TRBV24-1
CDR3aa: ATSDGTGPAGTDTQY

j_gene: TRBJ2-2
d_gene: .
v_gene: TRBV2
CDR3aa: ASRERGNTGELF

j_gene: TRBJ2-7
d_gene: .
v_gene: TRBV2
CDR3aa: ASRGGPRGTYEQY

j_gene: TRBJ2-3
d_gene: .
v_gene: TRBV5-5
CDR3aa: ASSFDGTSTDTQY

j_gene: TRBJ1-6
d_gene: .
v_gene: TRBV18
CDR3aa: ASSPNGDSPLH

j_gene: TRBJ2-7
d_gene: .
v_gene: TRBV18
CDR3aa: ASSPTTATYEQY

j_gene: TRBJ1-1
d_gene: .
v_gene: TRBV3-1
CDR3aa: ASSQDQPTEAF

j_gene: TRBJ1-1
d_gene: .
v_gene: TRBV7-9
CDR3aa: ASSPRATELRRDTEAF

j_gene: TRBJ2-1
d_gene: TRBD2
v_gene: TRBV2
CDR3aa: ASSELVGLAGFYNEQF